This T cell receptor (beta chain) was obtained from a study of blood T cells in healthy people across ages. Comments on this clonotype: The target antigen is unknown.

Study results and caveats: Among T cells, TCR beta diversity per million cells dropped roughly linearly as age rose. Donor CMV infection status was unknown, possibly confounding age-related changes in expanded clonotypes.

Germline CDR1 reads SGHNT; CDR2 reads YENEEA. CDR3 length equals 15 residues. The ends were cut back, 5 bases at V and 7 bases at J, with 18 bases in the middle. With a J-beta primer mix and a sample-barcoded 5' primer, a second PCR ran about 7 to 11 cycles. Every sample returned 2.5 million or more CDR3-containing paired-end reads. From the 5' RACE reads, TCRdb called clonotypes with MiXCR, one entry per CDR3 protein. Of 700,000 to 900,000 distinct CDR3 sequences in the sample, about 26% are singletons; the top ten hold under 3%. A further study also used this sample, focusing on T cells of mothers and their children.

The TCR originated in a boy between 5 and 17 years old in good health. The rearrangement joins TRBV11-3 to TRBJ2-1; TRBD1 or TRBD2 may be the D gene (5 bases each). The sample taken for sequencing was blood. CDR3 in DNA: TGTGCCAGCAGCACCAGAGGGGCGGCCACAAATGAGCAGTTCTTC. Protein: CASSTRGAATNEQFF.